This T cell receptor (beta chain) was documented in a study of blood T cells in healthy people across ages. This clonotype came up a few times. The junction differs from germline at one of its ends, possibly a read error. Through a sample-barcoded 5' primer and a J-beta primer mix, a second PCR was run for roughly 6 to 12 cycles. TCRdb used MiXCR to reprocess the 5' RACE reads, holding one entry per CDR3 protein. Of around 820,000 distinct CDR3 sequences in the sample, approximately 25% were seen once. The CDR3 consists of 15 residues. CDR1 is SGHKS and CDR2 is YYEKEE in the germline V gene (reference sequence). The data were also submitted as part of a second study, on T cells of mothers and their children. That publication notes: The study recruited a few healthy Caucasian mothers and their six children as donors. Random nucleotides (2-4) and sample barcodes were added by the M1S primer used in the second PCR.

V usage is TRBV5-5 and J usage is TRBJ1-3, with 7 bases that match TRBD1. Sequencing input: blood. The sequence was obtained from a boy younger than 18 in good health. The CDR3 protein is CASSSPGGSGDTIYF. The CDR3 bases are TGTGCCAGCAGCTCCCCAGGGGGAAGTGGAGACACCATATATTTT.